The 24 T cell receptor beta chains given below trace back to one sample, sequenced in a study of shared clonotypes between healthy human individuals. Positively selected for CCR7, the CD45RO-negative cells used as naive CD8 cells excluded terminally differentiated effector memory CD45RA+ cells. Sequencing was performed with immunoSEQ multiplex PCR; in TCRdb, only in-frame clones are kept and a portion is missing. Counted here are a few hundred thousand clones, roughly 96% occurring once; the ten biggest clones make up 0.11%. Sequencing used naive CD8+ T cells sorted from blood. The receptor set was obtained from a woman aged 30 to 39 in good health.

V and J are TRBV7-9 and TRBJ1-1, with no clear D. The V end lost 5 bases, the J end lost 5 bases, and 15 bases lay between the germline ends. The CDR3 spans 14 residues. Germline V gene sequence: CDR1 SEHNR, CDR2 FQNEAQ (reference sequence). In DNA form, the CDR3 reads TGTGCCAGCAGCCCTCCCCTGGGAGAAACTGAAGCTTTCTTT. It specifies CASSPPLGETEAFF. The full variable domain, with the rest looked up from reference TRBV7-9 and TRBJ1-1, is DTGVSQNPRHKITKRGQNVTFRCDPISEHNRLYWYRQTLGQGPEFLTYFQNEAQLEKSRLLSDRFSAERPKGSFSTLEIQRTEQGDSAMYLCASSPPLGETEAFFGQGTRLTVV.

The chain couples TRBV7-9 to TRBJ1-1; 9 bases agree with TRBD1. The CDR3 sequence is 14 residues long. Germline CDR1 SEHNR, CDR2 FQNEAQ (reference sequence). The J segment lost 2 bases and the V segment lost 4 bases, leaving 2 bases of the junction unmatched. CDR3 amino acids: CASSSQGANTEAFF. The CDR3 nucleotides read TGTGCCAGCAGCTCACAGGGGGCTAACACTGAAGCTTTCTTT.

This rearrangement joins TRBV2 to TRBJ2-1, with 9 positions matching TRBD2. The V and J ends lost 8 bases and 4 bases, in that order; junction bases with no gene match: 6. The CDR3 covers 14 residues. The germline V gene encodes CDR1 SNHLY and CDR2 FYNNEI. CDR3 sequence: CASVTSGRYNEQFF. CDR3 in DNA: TGTGCCAGCGTTACTAGCGGGCGATACAATGAGCAGTTCTTC. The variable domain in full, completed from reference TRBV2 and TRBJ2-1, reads EPEVTQTPSHQVTQMGQEVILRCVPISNHLYFYWYRQILGQKVEFLVSFYNNEISEKSEIFDDQFSVERPDGSNFTLKIRSTKLEDSAMYFCASVTSGRYNEQFFGPGTRLTVL.

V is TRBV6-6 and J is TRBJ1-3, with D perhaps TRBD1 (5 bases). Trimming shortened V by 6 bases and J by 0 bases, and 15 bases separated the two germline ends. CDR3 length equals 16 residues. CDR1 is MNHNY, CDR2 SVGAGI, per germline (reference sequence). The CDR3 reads CASRPQARHSGNTIYF. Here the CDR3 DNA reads TGTGCCAGCAGGCCACAGGCGCGTCACTCTGGAAACACCATATATTTT.

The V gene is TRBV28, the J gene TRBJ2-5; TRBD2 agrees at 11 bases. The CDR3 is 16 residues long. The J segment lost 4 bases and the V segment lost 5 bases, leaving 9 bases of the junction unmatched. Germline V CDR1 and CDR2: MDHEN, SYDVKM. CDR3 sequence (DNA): TGTGCCAGCAGTCTCCGCCCTAGCGGGAGGTCAGAGACCCAGTACTTC. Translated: CASSLRPSGRSETQYF.

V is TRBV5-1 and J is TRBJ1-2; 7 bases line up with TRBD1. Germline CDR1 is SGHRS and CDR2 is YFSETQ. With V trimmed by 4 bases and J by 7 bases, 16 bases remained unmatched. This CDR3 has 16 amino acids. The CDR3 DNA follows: TGCGCCAGCAGCACGACACAGGGGCCCAGGATGTCTGGCTACACCTTC. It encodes CASSTTQGPRMSGYTF.

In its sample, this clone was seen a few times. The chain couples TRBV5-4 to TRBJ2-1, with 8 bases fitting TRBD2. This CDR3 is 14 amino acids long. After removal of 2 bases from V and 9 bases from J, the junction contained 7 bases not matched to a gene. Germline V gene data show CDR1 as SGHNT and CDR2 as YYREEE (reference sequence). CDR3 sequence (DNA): TGTGCCAGCAGCTTCCGGGAGGGCCGTATTGAGCAGTTCTTC. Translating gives CASSFREGRIEQFF.

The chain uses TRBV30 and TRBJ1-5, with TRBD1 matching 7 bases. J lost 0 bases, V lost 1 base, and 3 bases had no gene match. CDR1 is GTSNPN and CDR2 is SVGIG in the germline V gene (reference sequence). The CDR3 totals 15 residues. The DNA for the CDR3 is TGTGCCTGGAGTGAAGGGACAGCTAGCAATCAGCCCCAGCATTTT. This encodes CAWSEGTASNQPQHF.

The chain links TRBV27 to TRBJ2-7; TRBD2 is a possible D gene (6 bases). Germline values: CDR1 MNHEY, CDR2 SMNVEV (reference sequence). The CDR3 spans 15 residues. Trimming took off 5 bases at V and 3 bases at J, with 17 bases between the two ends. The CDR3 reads CASSLLLGEVYEQYF. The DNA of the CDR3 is TGTGCCAGCAGTCTCCTTCTGGGGGAGGTCTACGAGCAGTACTTC.

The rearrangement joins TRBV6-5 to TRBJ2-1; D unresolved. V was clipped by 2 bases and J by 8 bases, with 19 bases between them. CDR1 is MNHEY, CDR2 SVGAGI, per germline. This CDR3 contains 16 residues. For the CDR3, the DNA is TGTGCCAGCAGTTACCTCAACAGACTGGACGAGGATGAGCAGTTCTTC. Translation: CASSYLNRLDEDEQFF.

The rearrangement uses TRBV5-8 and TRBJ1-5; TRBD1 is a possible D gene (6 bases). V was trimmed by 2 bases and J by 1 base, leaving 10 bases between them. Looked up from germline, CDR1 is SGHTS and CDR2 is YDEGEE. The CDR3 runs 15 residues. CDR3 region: CASSFGGASNQPQHF. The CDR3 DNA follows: TGTGCCAGCAGCTTTGGGGGGGCAAGCAATCAGCCCCAGCATTTT.

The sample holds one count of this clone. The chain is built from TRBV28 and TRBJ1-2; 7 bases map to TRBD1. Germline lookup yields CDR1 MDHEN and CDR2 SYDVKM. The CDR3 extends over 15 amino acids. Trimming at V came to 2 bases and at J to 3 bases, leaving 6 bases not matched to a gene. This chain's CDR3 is CASSLGGTDDYGYTF. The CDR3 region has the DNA TGTGCCAGCAGTTTAGGTGGGACAGACGACTATGGCTACACCTTC.

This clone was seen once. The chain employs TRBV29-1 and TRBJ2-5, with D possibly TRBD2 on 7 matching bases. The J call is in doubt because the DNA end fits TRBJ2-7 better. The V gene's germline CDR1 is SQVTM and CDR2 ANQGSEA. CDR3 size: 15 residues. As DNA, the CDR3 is TGCAGCGTTAGGGGGGGGGACATACCACACTACGAGCAGTACTTC. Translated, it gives CSVRGGDIPHYEQYF.

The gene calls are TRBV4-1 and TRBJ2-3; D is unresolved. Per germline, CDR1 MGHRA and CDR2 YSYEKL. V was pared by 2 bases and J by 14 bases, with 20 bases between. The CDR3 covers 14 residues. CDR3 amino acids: CASSQSPMRTWPYF. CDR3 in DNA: TGCGCCAGCAGCCAATCCCCAATGAGGACGTGGCCGTATTTT.

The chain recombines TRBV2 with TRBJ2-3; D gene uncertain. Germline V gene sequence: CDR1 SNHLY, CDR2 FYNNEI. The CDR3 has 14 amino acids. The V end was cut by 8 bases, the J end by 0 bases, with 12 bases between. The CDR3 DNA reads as TGTGCCAGCGCAACAGATACTAGCACAGATACGCAGTATTTT. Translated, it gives CASATDTSTDTQYF.

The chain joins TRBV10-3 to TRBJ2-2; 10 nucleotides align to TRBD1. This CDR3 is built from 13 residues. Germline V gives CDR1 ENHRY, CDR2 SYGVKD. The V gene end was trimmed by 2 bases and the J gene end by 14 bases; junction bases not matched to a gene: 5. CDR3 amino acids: CAISEPGQGILFF. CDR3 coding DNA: TGTGCCATCAGTGAGCCGGGACAGGGGATTCTGTTTTTT.

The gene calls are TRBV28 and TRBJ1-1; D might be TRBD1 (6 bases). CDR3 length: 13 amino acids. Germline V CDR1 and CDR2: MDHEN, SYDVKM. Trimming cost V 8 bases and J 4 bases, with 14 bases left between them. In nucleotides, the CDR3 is TGTGCCAGCCATCGACCAGGGGCCACTGAAGCTTTCTTT. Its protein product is CASHRPGATEAFF.

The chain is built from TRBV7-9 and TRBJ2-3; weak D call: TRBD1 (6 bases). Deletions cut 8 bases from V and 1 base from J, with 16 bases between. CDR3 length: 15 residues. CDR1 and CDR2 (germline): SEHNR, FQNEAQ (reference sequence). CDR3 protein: CASAGKAGGTDTQYF. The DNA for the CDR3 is TGTGCCAGCGCCGGGAAGGCAGGGGGCACAGATACGCAGTATTTT.

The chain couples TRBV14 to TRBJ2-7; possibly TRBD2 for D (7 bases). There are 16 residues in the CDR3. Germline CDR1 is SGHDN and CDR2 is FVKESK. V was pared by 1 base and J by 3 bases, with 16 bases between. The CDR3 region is CASSQVMGGGGYEQYF. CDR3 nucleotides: TGTGCCAGCAGCCAAGTGATGGGAGGGGGAGGCTACGAGCAGTACTTC. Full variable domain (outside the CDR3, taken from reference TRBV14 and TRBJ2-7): EAGVTQFPSHSVIEKGQTVTLRCDPISGHDNLYWYRRVMGKEIKFLLHFVKESKQDESGMPNNRFLAERTGGTYSTLKVQPAELEDSGVYFCASSQVMGGGGYEQYFGPGTRLTVT.

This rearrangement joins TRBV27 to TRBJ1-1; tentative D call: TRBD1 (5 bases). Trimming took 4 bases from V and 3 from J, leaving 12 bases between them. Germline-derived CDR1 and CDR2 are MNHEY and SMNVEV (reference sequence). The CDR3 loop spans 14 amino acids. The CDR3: CASSYGGSDTEAFF. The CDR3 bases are TGTGCCAGCAGTTACGGGGGGTCCGACACTGAAGCTTTCTTT.

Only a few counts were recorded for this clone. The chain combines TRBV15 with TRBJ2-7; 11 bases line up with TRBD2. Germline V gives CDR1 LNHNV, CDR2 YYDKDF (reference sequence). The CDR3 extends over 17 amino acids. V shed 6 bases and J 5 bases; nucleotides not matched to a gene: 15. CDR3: CATSPGLAVPYFDEQYF. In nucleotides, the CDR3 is TGTGCCACCAGTCCGGGACTAGCGGTCCCGTATTTCGACGAGCAGTACTTC.

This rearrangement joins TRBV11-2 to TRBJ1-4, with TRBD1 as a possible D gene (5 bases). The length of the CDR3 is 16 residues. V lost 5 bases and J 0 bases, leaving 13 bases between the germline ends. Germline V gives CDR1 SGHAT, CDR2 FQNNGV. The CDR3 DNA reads TGTGCCAGCAGCCCCCTGGGGGGGGCAACTAATGAAAAACTGTTTTTT. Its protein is CASSPLGGATNEKLFF.

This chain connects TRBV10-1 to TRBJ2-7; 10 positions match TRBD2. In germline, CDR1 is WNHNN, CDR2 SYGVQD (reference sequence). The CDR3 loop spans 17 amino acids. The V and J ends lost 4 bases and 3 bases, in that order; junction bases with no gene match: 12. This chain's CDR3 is CASSGPPLAGRRYEQYF. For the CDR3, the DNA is TGCGCCAGCAGTGGCCCTCCACTAGCGGGACGACGCTACGAGCAGTACTTC.

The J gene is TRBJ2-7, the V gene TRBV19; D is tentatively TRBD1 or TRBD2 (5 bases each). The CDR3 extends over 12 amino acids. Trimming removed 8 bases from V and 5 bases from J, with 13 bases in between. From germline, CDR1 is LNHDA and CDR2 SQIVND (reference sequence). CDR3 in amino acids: CASSMRGHEQYF. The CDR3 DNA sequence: TGTGCCAGTTCGATGAGGGGACACGAGCAGTACTTC.